This T cell receptor (beta chain) was sequenced during a study of shared clonotypes between healthy human individuals. The CDR3 sequence is 13 residues long. Germline values: CDR1 SGHRS, CDR2 YFSETQ. V lost 0 bases and J lost 4, with 5 bases in between. Profiling relied on immunoSEQ multiplex PCR, and the TCRdb table lists in-frame clones only, not all of them. The data show some 500,000 clones, about 95% seen once. Concerning this clone itself: The sample carries other DNA sequences with the same CDR3.

The sequenced material came from naive CD4+ T cells sorted from blood. The sample's subset: CD45RA+ positively selected. This sequence originates from a woman in her 30s in good health. This chain connects TRBV5-1 to TRBJ1-5; D unclear. CDR3 sequence (DNA): TGCGCCAGCAGCTTGGGAGAGAATCAGCCCCAGCATTTT. This sequence encodes CASSLGENQPQHF.